A few counts support the clone carrying this TCR beta chain. What it binds is not known. Trimming shortened V by 8 bases and J by 6 bases, and 8 bases separated the two germline ends. In germline, CDR1 is LNHDA, CDR2 SQIVND (reference sequence). The CDR3 sequence is 11 residues long. Reverse transcribing all isolated RNA meant expressed TCRB transcripts were sequenced. Assay: immunoSEQ multiplex PCR; the TCRdb copy retains only in-frame clones and omits some. The sample carries some 700,000 clones, roughly 13% recorded once. This sample was taken from a study of beta chain features in type 1 diabetes. Findings and limits, study-wide: TCRB CDR3 length was moderately but significantly reduced in all four CD4+ subsets of Type 1 diabetes patients.

The chain is built from TRBV19 and TRBJ2-1; D assignment may be TRBD1 or TRBD2 (5 bases each). The sequencing sample was made of naive CD4+ T cells from blood. The receptor comes from a young man with type 1 diabetes. In DNA, the CDR3 is TGTGCCAGTCGGGGCTCCAATGAGCAGTTCTTC. This codes for CASRGSNEQFF.